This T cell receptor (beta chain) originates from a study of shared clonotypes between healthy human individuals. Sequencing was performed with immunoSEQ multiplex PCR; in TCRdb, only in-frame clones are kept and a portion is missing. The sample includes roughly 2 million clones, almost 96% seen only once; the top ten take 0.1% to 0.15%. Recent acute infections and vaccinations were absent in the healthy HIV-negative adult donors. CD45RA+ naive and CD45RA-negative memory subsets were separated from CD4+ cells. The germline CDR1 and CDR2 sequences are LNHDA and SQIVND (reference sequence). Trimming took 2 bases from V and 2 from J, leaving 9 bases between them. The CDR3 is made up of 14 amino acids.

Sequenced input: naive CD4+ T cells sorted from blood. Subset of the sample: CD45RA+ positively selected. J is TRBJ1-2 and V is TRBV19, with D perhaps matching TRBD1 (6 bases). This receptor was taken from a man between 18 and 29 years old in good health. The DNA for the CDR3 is TGTGCCAGTAGTATAAGGGGGGACAACTATGGCTACACCTTC. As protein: CASSIRGDNYGYTF.